A single sample is the source of the 22 T cell receptor beta chains below, sequenced in a study of blood T cell repertoires in COVID-19. Repertoires were generated with immunoSEQ multiplex PCR, while TCRdb's copy carries only in-frame clones and drops some. Of 150,000 to 200,000 clones in the sample, 88% were seen once. Sequences were obtained from peripheral blood. These receptors were obtained from a man aged 60 to 69 with acute or convalescent COVID-19.

The chain links TRBV21-1 to TRBJ1-1; TRBD1 is the table's D call, not checked against the DNA. TRBV21-1 is designated a pseudogene. This CDR3 comprises 12 residues. The DNA of the CDR3 is TGTGCCAGCAGCAAAGAGATCGGCAGGGGAAGCTTT. It yields the protein CASSKEIGRGSF.

The CDR3: CASKGTEDGYTF. The CDR3 nucleotides are TGTGCCAGTAAGGGGACAGAGGATGGCTACACCTTC. The chain recombines TRBV19 with TRBJ1-2; 7 bases map to TRBD1. Germline CDR1 is LNHDA and CDR2 is SQIVND (reference sequence). With 7 bases clipped from V and 6 bases from J, the junction kept 5 bases outside the gene matches. CDR3 length: 12 amino acids.

To note about this clone: In the same sample, other DNA sequences code for this CDR3. This chain joins TRBV6-5 and TRBJ1-1, with D maybe TRBD1 (5 bases). Germline V gives CDR1 MNHEY, CDR2 SVGAGI. V lost 7 bases, J lost 5 bases, and 17 bases lay in between. The CDR3 contains 14 residues. This chain's CDR3 is CASTPTGGGTEAFF. The CDR3 nucleotides read TGTGCCAGCACCCCTACGGGTGGGGGGACTGAAGCTTTCTTT.

The J gene is TRBJ2-2, the V gene TRBV18; D call uncertain. V lost 2 bases and J lost 6, with 7 bases in between. The CDR3 is 13 amino acids. CDR1 is KGHSH, CDR2 LQKENI, per germline. CDR3 nucleotide sequence: TGTGCCAGCTCACCAAATTCTCCCGGGGAGCTGTTTTTT. Translating gives CASSPNSPGELFF.

V is TRBV19 and J is TRBJ1-5; 10 bases align to TRBD1. Germline V gene lookup returns CDR1 LNHDA and CDR2 SQIVND (reference sequence). The length of the CDR3 is 16 residues. Trimming cost V 6 bases and J 6 bases; bases outside gene matches: 11. The DNA of the CDR3 is TGTGCCAGTAGCTCTGGGCGACAGGGGGCTGTTCAGCCCCAGCATTTT. Translation: CASSSGRQGAVQPQHF.

The V gene is TRBV5-6, the J gene TRBJ2-3; 12 bases are a match to TRBD2. The germline V gene has CDR1 SGHDT and CDR2 YYEEEE. V shed 4 bases, J shed 6 bases, and the junction held 12 bases outside the gene matches. The CDR3 has 17 residues. As DNA, the CDR3 is TGTGCCAGCAGCCTCCCGACGACTAGCGGGGGCTGGGATACGCAGTATTTT. This encodes CASSLPTTSGGWDTQYF.

The rearrangement uses TRBV5-1 and TRBJ1-4; D is unresolved. This CDR3 spans 14 amino acids. The V end was cut by 5 bases, the J end by 0 bases, with 8 bases between. In germline, CDR1 is SGHRS, CDR2 YFSETQ. The DNA for the CDR3 is TGCGCCAGCAGAGTGAGGGCAACTAATGAAAAACTGTTTTTT. Amino acid sequence: CASRVRATNEKLFF.

The chain couples TRBV11-2 to TRBJ1-4; no firm D call. Germline CDR1 is SGHAT and CDR2 is FQNNGV. V was pared by 5 bases and J by 5 bases, with 21 bases between. CDR3 length equals 17 residues. The CDR3 DNA follows: TGTGCCAGCAGCCACGGAGGTCTCGGGGTAACGAATGAAAAACTGTTTTTT. This gives the protein CASSHGGLGVTNEKLFF.

V and J are TRBV5-4 and TRBJ1-1; 7 nucleotides line up with TRBD1. With V trimmed by 2 bases and J by 0 bases, 4 bases remained unmatched. The CDR3 runs to 15 residues. Per the germline V gene, CDR1 is SGHNT and CDR2 is YYREEE (reference sequence). The CDR3 here is CASSFVRGVNTEAFF. The CDR3 DNA reads TGTGCCAGCAGCTTCGTCAGGGGGGTGAACACTGAAGCTTTCTTT.

This clone was counted once. Other nucleotide sequences in the sample specify the same CDR3. The chain uses TRBV12-3 or TRBV12-4 and TRBJ1-5; D is possibly TRBD1 (6 bases). The CDR3 is made up of 13 amino acids. V was clipped by 6 bases and J by 4 bases, with 10 bases between them. This chain's CDR3 is CASSSRGNQPQHF. CDR3 in DNA: TGTGCCAGCAGCTCCAGGGGTAATCAGCCCCAGCATTTT.

The V and J genes are TRBV2 and TRBJ2-3; weak D call: TRBD2 (7 bases). CDR3 length: 11 residues. With 10 bases removed from V and 7 bases from J, the gap between germline ends came to 12 bases. Germline V CDR1 and CDR2: SNHLY, FYNNEI. CDR3 bases: TGTGCCAAGGGGGGGGGAAATACGCAGTATTTT. Amino acids: CAKGGGNTQYF.

The chain couples TRBV12-5 to TRBJ1-4; 9 bases map to TRBD1. CDR3 length: 15 amino acids. V shed 1 base, J shed 3 bases, and the junction held 0 bases outside the gene matches. In germline, CDR1 is LGHNT, CDR2 FRNRAP. Here the CDR3 reads CASGLGQGANEKLFF. For the CDR3, the DNA is TGTGCTAGTGGTTTGGGACAGGGGGCTAATGAAAAACTGTTTTTT. Full variable domain (rest looked up from reference TRBV12-5 and TRBJ1-4): DARVTQTPRHKVTEMGQEVTMRCQPILGHNTVFWYRQTMMQGLELLAYFRNRAPLDDSGMPKDRFSAEMPDATLATLKIQPSEPRDSAVYFCASGLGQGANEKLFFGSGTQLSVL.

The genes are TRBV14 and TRBJ1-2, with D uncertain. This CDR3 has 17 amino acids. Trimming left V 3 bases short and J 4 bases short, with 21 bases between. Germline values: CDR1 SGHDN, CDR2 FVKESK. The CDR3 nucleotides are TGTGCCAGCAGCCATCAAAGGGTACCCTGGACTGCCTATGGCTACACCTTC. It codes for CASSHQRVPWTAYGYTF.

The chain is built from TRBV29-1 and TRBJ1-2, with D maybe TRBD1 (5 bases). Per germline, CDR1 SQVTM and CDR2 ANQGSEA. This CDR3 has 11 amino acids. Trimming took off 7 bases at V and 8 bases at J, with 14 bases between the two ends. The CDR3, as DNA: TGCAGCGCTGGGGGAGGGCAAGGCTACACCTTC. Its translation is CSAGGGQGYTF.

Only one count was recorded for this clone. The chain links TRBV9 to TRBJ1-5; no reliable D call. Germline V gene data show CDR1 as SGDLS and CDR2 as YYNGEE. The CDR3 is 14 residues long. Trimming removed 0 bases from V and 3 bases from J, with 7 bases in between. The CDR3 coding sequence is TGTGCCAGCAGCGTAGGAGGGAACAATCAGCCCCAGCATTTT. Translated, it gives CASSVGGNNQPQHF.

This clone was detected a few times. The rearrangement links TRBV4-3 to TRBJ1-2; no definite D call. The germline V gene encodes CDR1 LGHNA and CDR2 YSLEER. The length of the CDR3 is 13 residues. Trimming left V 1 base short and J 7 bases short, with 10 bases between. The CDR3 DNA sequence: TGCGCCAGCAGCCAAGGTCTCGCGGTTGGCTACACCTTC. It specifies CASSQGLAVGYTF.

The V gene is TRBV3-1 (or the pseudogene TRBV3-2), the J gene TRBJ2-1; 9 bases match TRBD2. There are 16 residues in the CDR3. V lost 1 base to trimming and J lost 9 bases; unmatched junction nucleotides: 10. Germline V gene data show CDR1 as LGHDT and CDR2 as YNNKEL (reference sequence). The CDR3 spells CASSQGGVAGAPEQFF. CDR3 nucleotide sequence: TGTGCCAGCAGCCAAGGAGGGGTAGCGGGAGCTCCTGAGCAGTTCTTC.

The chain links TRBV6-4 to TRBJ2-7; a weak D match, TRBD1 (6 bases). Germline V gene lookup returns CDR1 MRHNA and CDR2 SNTAGT. CDR3 size: 17 residues. Deletions cut 7 bases from V and 4 bases from J, with 26 bases between. The DNA of the CDR3 is TGTGCCAGCACCCACAGGGCCGGGGTAGACTGTCTGTACGAGCAGTACGTC. Translated: CASTHRAGVDCLYEQYV.

This clone showed up just a few times. The V call is TRBV10-3, the J call TRBJ1-5, with a possible D match to TRBD1 (6 bases). The CDR3 spans 15 residues. Trimming took off 10 bases at V and 0 bases at J, with 16 bases between the two ends. From germline, CDR1 is ENHRY and CDR2 SYGVKD. The CDR3 here is CATNSGTTSNQPQHF. The DNA of the CDR3 is TGTGCCACCAACTCCGGGACAACTAGCAATCAGCCCCAGCATTTT.

This clone showed up just a few times. The V call is TRBV27, the J call TRBJ2-7; 9 bases fit TRBD1. This CDR3 comprises 15 residues. From germline, CDR1 is MNHEY and CDR2 SMNVEV (reference sequence). Germline trimming cut 4 bases from V and 4 bases from J; bases unmatched to any gene: 8. DNA for the CDR3: TGTGCCAGCAGTTACTCCGGGACAGGGAGGTACGAGCAGTACTTC. Translated, it gives CASSYSGTGRYEQYF.

The chain recombines TRBV19 with TRBJ1-6; 7 bases match TRBD1. This CDR3 is 15 amino acids long. The J segment lost 9 bases and the V segment lost 3 bases, leaving 8 bases of the junction unmatched. Germline CDR1 and CDR2: LNHDA and SQIVND (reference sequence). The CDR3 DNA follows: TGTGCCAGTAGTATGGGGGCACAGGGGAGTTCACCCCTCCACTTT. Protein product: CASSMGAQGSSPLHF.

This chain joins TRBV29-1 and TRBJ1-4, with D perhaps TRBD1 (6 bases). Germline loops: CDR1 SQVTM, CDR2 ANQGSEA. Trimming removed 7 bases from V and 0 bases from J, with 18 bases in between. This CDR3 has 16 amino acids. The CDR3 protein is CSATSTGLATNEKLFF. CDR3 sequence (DNA): TGCAGCGCCACTTCGACAGGACTAGCAACTAATGAAAAACTGTTTTTT.